This TCR beta chain comes out of a study of T cell repertoires in cytomegalovirus infection. Study outcomes and limitations: CMV-specific TCR beta clonotypes restricted by HLA-C dominated the ex vivo response.

TCRdb re-called the reads through MiXCR, storing one row per CDR3 protein. This sample has about 310,000 distinct CDR3 sequences, with 20% to 30% found just once. The CDR3 runs 16 residues. Per the germline V gene, CDR1 is SGHTA and CDR2 is FQGNSA. V was pared by 3 bases and J by 2 bases, with 7 bases of the junction left unmatched. This clonotype has just a few counts. What it recognizes is unknown. The V and J genes are TRBV7-2 and TRBJ2-3; 8 bases agree with TRBD1. The sequence came from a human donor in good health (CMV status not recorded). Some clones in this sample may be carry-over from other donors' samples. The source material was cultured PBMCs, sampled from culture after CMV antigen stimulation. The DNA for the CDR3 is TGTGCCAGCAGCTTGGGGACAGGCCTGACCACAGATACGCAGTATTTT. It encodes CASSLGTGLTTDTQYF.